This paragraph reports one T cell receptor beta chain. These data come from a study of ipilimumab plus nivolumab after autologous stem cell transplantation. Assay used: immunoSEQ multiplex PCR; TCRdb lists only in-frame clones, some missing. The repertoire holds approximately 12,000 clones, about 77% seen once, with 11% in the top ten. Germline V gene sequence: CDR1 KGHSH, CDR2 LQKENI. This CDR3 spans 14 amino acids. J gave up 3 bases and V 8 bases, and 8 bases lay outside the gene matches. Starting 14 to 28 days after autologous transplant, ipilimumab 1 mg/kg was given. Patients got 3 mg/kg IV nivolumab weeks 1, 4, 7, 10, then biweekly through week 26.

The TCR comes from a male donor with multiple myeloma. V gene TRBV18 combines with J gene TRBJ2-3; the match to TRBD2 covers 7 bases. This specimen consisted of PBMCs, obtained in a trial of ipilimumab plus nivolumab as post-transplant consolidation. CDR3 loop: CASRPSGGTDTQYF. CDR3 DNA sequence: TGTGCCAGCCGACCTAGCGGAGGAACAGATACGCAGTATTTT. Together with reference TRBV18 and TRBJ2-3, the CDR3 gives the full variable domain: NAGVMQNPRHLVRRRGQEARLRCSPMKGHSHVYWYRQLPEEGLKFMVYLQKENIIDESGMPKERFSAEFPKEGPSILRIQQVVRGDSAAYFCASRPSGGTDTQYFGPGTRLTVL.